The source of this TCR beta chain is a study of shared clonotypes between healthy human individuals. The J segment lost 7 bases and the V segment lost 5 bases, leaving 11 bases of the junction unmatched. The CDR3 loop spans 15 amino acids. Germline V gives CDR1 SEHNR, CDR2 FQNEAQ (reference sequence). The study ran the assay at deep level. Profiling relied on immunoSEQ multiplex PCR, and the TCRdb table lists in-frame clones only, not all of them. The table records hundreds of thousands of clones, around 95% of them present only once. Terminally differentiated effector memory CD45RA+ cells were left out of the naive CD8 fraction, which was CD45RO-negative and positively selected for CCR7. Adults of Caucasian background living in Nashville, Tennessee made up all donors. This clone appeared a single time.

The chain uses TRBV7-9 and TRBJ2-1, with 7 bases identical to TRBD2. The sequence was obtained from a woman in her twenties or thirties in good health. What was sequenced was naive CD8+ T cells sorted from blood. Here the CDR3 reads CASSPAGTTVNEQFF. The CDR3 nucleotides read TGTGCCAGCAGCCCGGCCGGGACTACAGTTAATGAGCAGTTCTTC.